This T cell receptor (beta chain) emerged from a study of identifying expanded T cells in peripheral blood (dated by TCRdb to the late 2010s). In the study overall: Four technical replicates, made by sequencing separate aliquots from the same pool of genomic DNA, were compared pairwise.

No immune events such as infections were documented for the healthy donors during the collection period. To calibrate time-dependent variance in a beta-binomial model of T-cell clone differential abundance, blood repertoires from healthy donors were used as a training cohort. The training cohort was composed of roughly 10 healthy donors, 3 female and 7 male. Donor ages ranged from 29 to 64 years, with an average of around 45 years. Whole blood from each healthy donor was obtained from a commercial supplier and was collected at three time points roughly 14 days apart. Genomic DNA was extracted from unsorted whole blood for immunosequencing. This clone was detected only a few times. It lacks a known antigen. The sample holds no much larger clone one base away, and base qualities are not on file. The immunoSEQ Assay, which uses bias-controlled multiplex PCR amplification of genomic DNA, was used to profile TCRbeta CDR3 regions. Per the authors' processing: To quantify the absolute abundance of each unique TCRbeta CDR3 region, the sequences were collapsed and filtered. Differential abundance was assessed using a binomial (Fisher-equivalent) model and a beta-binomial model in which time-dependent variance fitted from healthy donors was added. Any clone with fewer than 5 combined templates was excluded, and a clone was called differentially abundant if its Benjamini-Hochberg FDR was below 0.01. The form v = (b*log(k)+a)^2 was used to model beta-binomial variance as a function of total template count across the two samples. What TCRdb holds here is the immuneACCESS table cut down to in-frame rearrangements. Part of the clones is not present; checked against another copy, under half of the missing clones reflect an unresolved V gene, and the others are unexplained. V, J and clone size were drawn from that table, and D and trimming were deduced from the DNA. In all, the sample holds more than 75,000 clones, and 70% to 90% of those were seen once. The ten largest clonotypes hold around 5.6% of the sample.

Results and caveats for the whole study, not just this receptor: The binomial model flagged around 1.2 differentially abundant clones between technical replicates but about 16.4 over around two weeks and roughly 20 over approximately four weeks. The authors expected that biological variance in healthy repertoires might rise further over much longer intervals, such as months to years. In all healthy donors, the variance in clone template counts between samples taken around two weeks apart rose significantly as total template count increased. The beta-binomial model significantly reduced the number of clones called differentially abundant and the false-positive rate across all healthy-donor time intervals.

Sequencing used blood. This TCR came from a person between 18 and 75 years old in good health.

The DNA is as follows: TGTGCCTGGAAGGGCCCTACAGGCTACCTATCACCCCTCCACTTT. The resulting protein is CAWKGPTGYLSPLHF. The chain is encoded by TRBV30 joined to TRBJ1-6; the D segment could be TRBD1, given 5 matching bases. The germline V gene (reference sequence) provides CDR1 GTSNPN and CDR2 SVGIG. V is pared back by 4 bases and J by 10 bases, with 20 bases lying between the germline termini. The CDR3 sequence holds 15 residues, the cysteine and phenylalanine included. The DNA shown is the 45-base CDR3, in frame from base 1.